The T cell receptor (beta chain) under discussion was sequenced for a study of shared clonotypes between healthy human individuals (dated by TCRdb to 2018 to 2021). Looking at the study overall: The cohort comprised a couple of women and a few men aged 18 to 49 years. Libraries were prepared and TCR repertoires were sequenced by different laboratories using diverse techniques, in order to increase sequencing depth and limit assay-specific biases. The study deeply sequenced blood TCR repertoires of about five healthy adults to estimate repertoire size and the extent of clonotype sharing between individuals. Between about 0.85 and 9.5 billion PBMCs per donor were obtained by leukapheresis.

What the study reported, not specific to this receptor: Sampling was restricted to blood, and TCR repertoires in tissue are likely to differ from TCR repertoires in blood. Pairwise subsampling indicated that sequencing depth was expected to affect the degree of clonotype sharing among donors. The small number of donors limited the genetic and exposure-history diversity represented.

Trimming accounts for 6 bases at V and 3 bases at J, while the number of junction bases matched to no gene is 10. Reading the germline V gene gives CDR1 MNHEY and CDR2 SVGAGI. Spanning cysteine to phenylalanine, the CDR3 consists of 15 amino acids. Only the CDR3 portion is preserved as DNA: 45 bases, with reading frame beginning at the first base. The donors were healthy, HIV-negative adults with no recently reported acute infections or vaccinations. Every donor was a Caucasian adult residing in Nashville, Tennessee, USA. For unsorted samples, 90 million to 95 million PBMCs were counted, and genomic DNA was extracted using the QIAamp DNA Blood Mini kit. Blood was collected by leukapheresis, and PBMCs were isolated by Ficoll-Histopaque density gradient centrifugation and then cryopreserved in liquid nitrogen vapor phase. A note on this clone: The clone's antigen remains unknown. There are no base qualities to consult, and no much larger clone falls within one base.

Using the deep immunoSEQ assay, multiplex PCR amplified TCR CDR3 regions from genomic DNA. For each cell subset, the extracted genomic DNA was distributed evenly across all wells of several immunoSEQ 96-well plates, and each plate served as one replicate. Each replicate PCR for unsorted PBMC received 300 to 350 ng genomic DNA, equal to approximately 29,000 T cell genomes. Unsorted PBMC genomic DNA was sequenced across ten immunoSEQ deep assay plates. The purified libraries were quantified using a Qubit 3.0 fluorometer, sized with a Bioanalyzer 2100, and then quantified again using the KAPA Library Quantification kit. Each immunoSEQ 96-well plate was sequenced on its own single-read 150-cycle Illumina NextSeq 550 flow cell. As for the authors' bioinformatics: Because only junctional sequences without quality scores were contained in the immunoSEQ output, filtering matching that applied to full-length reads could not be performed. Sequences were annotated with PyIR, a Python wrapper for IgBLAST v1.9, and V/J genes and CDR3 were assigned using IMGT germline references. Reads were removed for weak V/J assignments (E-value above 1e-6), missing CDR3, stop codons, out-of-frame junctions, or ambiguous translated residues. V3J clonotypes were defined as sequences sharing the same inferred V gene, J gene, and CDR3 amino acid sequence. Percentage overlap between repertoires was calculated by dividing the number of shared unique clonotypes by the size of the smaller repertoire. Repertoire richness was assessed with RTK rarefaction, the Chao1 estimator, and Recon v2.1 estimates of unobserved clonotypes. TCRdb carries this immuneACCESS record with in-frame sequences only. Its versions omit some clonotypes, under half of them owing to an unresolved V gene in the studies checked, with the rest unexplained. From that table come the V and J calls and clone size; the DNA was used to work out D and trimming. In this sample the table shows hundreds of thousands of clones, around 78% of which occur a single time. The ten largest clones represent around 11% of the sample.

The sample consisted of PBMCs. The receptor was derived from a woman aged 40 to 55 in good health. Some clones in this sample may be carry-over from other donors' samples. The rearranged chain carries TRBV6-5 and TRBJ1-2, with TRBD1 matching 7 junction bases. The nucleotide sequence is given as TGTGCCAGCAGCCCCGACAGGGAGTCTGACTATGGCTACACCTTC. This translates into CASSPDRESDYGYTF.